The text below deals with one TCR beta chain. Its specificity is unknown. These data are taken from a study of regulatory T cells. General study points: In CD3G-deficient patients, conventional CD4+ T cells were enriched for hydrophobic CDR3 residues at positions 6 and 7.

The PCR used 52 TRBV and 13 TRBJ primers. TCRdb keeps only in-frame clones here, not all; method: immunoSEQ multiplex PCR. Counted here are about 34,000 clones, approximately 93% occurring once; the ten biggest clones make up around 0.94%. V was trimmed by 8 bases and J by 5 bases, leaving 13 bases between them. The CDR3 runs 13 residues. Germline CDR1 reads KGHSH; CDR2 reads LQKENI. The chain has TRBV18 and TRBJ2-1, with D uncertain. The sequence came from a child aged 2 to 15 with CD3G deficiency. Sequenced material: conventional CD4+ T cells sorted from blood. The CDR3 nucleotides are TGTGCCAGCCGACTCACGGTGGACAATGAGCAGTTCTTC. Translating gives CASRLTVDNEQFF.